This T cell receptor (beta chain) emerged from a study of cytomegalovirus exposure and HLA in healthy donors. Study information: Genotyping showed roughly 86% of over 350 donors falling in the Caucasian-associated ancestry cluster.

In the case of this clone: The antigen remains unidentified.

The study's findings and limits: Follow-up analysis later connected one missense variant in DCLRE1C with trimming of TCR beta V- and J-genes. Another analysis was done later, and it associated around 17,000 TCR beta sequences with HLA alleles at 0.05 false discovery rate.

Donors likely had unrecorded immune exposures despite being nominally healthy when sampled. The PCR was carried out with 60 Vbeta primers and 13 Jbeta primers. The protocol was immunoSEQ multiplex PCR, while the TCRdb copy is restricted to in-frame clones and leaves out a portion. The sample records about 140,000 clones, 70% to 80% being singletons. Germline trimming cut 3 bases from V and 1 base from J; bases unmatched to any gene: 3. This CDR3 region has 15 residues. The sequence came from a man aged 18 to 30 in good health and CMV-seronegative. The material sequenced was PBMCs. This chain connects TRBV23-1 to TRBJ1-1, with 9 bases matching TRBD1. TRBV23-1 is marked as an open reading frame, function uncertain. The CDR3 loop is CASSHSGQGNTEAFF. DNA of the CDR3: TGCGCCAGCAGTCACTCGGGACAGGGGAACACTGAAGCTTTCTTT.